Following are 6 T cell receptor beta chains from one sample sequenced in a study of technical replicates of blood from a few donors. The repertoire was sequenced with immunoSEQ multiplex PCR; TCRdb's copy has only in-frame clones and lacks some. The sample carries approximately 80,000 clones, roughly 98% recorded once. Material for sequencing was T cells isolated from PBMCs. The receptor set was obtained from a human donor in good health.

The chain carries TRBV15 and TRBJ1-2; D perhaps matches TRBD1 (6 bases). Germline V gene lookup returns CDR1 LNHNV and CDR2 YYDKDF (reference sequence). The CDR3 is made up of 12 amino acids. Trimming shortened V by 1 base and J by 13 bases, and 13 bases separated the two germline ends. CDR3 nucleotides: TGTGCCACCAGCAGAGTTACAGGGCAGTCCACCTTC. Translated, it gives CATSRVTGQSTF.

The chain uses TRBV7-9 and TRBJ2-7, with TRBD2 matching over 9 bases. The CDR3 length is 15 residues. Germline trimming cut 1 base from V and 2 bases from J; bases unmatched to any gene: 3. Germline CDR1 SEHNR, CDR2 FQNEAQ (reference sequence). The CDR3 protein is CASSLELAGTYEQYF. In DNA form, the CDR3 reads TGTGCCAGCAGCTTAGAGCTAGCGGGGACCTACGAGCAGTACTTC.

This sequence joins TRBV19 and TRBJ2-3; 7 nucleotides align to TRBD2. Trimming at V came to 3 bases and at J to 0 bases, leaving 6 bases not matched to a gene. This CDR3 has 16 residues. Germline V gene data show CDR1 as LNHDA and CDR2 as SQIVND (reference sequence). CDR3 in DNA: TGTGCCAGTAGTATCCTGGGGGGGGGAAGCACAGATACGCAGTATTTT. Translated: CASSILGGGSTDTQYF.

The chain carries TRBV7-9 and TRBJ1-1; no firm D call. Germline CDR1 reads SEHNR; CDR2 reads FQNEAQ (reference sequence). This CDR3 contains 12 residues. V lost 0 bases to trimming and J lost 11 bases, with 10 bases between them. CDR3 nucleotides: TGTGCCAGCAGCTTAGCTCCCGAGCGGGCTTTCTTT. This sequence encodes CASSLAPERAFF.

CDR3 amino acids: CASSTSGGTDTQYF. The CDR3, as DNA: TGTGCCAGCAGTACCAGCGGGGGCACAGATACGCAGTATTTT. The rearrangement links TRBV9 to TRBJ2-3, with 7 bases that match TRBD2. Per germline, CDR1 SGDLS and CDR2 YYNGEE. The CDR3 contains 14 residues. V lost 5 bases, J lost 1 base, and 4 bases stayed unmatched.

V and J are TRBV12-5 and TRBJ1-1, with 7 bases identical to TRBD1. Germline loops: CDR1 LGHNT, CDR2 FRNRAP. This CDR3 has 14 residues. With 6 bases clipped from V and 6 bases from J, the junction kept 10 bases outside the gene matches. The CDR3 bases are TGTGCTAGTGGCCGGGACAGCGCCTCCGCTGAAGCTTTCTTT. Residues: CASGRDSASAEAFF.